Below are 7 T cell receptor beta chains sequenced from a single sample in a study of cytomegalovirus exposure and HLA in healthy donors. In the PCR, 60 Vbeta and 13 Jbeta primers were used. Measured with immunoSEQ multiplex PCR; TCRdb has only the in-frame clones, and not every one. In the table there are about 250,000 clones, approximately 80% of which are singletons. Sequences were obtained from PBMCs. All receptors come from a girl aged 2 to 10 in good health and CMV-seronegative.

This chain connects TRBV5-6 to TRBJ2-7; 11 bases are shared with TRBD1. This CDR3 is 15 amino acids long. CDR1 is SGHDT, CDR2 YYEEEE, per germline. Trimming cost V 6 bases and J 4 bases; bases outside gene matches: 9. The CDR3 DNA reads TGTGCCAGCACCTCCCGGGACAGGGGGTGGTACGAGCAGTACTTC. It encodes CASTSRDRGWYEQYF. The full variable domain, completed using reference TRBV5-6 and TRBJ2-7, is DAGVTQSPTHLIKTRGQQVTLRCSPKSGHDTVSWYQQALGQGPQFIFQYYEEEERQRGNFPDRFSGHQFPNYSSELNVNALLLGDSALYLCASTSRDRGWYEQYFGPGTRLTVT.

The V gene is TRBV28, the J gene TRBJ2-7; 8 bases match TRBD1. This CDR3 has 16 residues. After removal of 4 bases from V and 11 bases from J, the junction contained 19 bases not matched to a gene. Germline lookup yields CDR1 MDHEN and CDR2 SYDVKM. The CDR3 here is CASSYPLQGAHRKKYF. The DNA for the CDR3 is TGTGCCAGCAGTTACCCTCTTCAGGGGGCGCATCGGAAGAAGTACTTC.

The chain combines TRBV27 with TRBJ2-1; 11 nucleotides align to TRBD2. The CDR3 spans 15 residues. The junction had 8 bases not matched to a gene; V was cut back by 4 bases and J by 9 bases. Germline V gene sequence: CDR1 MNHEY, CDR2 SMNVEV (reference sequence). The CDR3 DNA sequence: TGTGCCAGCAGTTGGTCTAGCGGGGGGATCGGTGAGCAGTTCTTC. This gives the protein CASSWSSGGIGEQFF.

CDR3 DNA sequence: TGTGCCAGCAGCCAAGAAAGCAGGAACTACGAGCAGTACTTC. Translation gives CASSQESRNYEQYF. The chain uses TRBV4-2 and TRBJ2-7; no definite D call. CDR1 and CDR2 (germline): LGHNA, YNFKEQ. CDR3 length: 14 residues. The ends were cut back, 0 bases at V and 3 bases at J, with 9 bases in the middle.

This clone was seen only a few times. This sequence joins TRBV9 and TRBJ1-3; D is possibly TRBD1 (5 bases). Trimming cost V 0 bases and J 4 bases, with 11 bases left between them. The CDR3 sequence is 15 residues long. CDR1 SGDLS and CDR2 YYNGEE come from the germline V gene. The CDR3 DNA sequence: TGTGCCAGCAGCGTAGATCCAGGGTTCGGAAACACCATATATTTT. It encodes CASSVDPGFGNTIYF.

The CDR3 DNA is TGCAGCGTTGAAGGGGGCGAGCGGAACACCGGGGAGCTGTTTTTT. Amino acids: CSVEGGERNTGELFF. The gene calls are TRBV29-1 and TRBJ2-2, with D maybe TRBD1 (5 bases). V was cut by 1 base and J by 1 base, with 10 bases left in between. This CDR3 has 15 amino acids. From germline, CDR1 is SQVTM and CDR2 ANQGSEA.

This clone was counted a single time. V is TRBV28 and J is TRBJ1-5, with TRBD1 matching over 7 bases. The junction had 3 bases not matched to a gene; V was cut back by 3 bases and J by 4 bases. In germline, CDR1 is MDHEN, CDR2 SYDVKM. The CDR3 has 14 amino acids. The CDR3 bases are TGTGCCAGCAGTTTCCCGGGACAGAATCAGCCCCAGCATTTT. It specifies CASSFPGQNQPQHF.